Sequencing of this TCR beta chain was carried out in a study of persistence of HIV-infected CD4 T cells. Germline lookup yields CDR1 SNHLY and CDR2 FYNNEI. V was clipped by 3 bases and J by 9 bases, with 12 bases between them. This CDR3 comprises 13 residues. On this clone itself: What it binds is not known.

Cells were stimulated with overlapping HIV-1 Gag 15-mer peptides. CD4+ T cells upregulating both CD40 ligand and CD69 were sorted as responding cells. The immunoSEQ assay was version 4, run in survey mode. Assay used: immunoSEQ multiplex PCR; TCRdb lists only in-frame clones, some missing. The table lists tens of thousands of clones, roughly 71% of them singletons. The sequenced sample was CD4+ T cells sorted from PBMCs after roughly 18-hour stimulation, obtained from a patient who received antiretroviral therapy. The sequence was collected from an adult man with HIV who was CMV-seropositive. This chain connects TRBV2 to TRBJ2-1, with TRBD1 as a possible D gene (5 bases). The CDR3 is CASSDGSRGEQFF. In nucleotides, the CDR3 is TGTGCCAGCAGTGACGGGTCAAGGGGTGAGCAGTTCTTC.